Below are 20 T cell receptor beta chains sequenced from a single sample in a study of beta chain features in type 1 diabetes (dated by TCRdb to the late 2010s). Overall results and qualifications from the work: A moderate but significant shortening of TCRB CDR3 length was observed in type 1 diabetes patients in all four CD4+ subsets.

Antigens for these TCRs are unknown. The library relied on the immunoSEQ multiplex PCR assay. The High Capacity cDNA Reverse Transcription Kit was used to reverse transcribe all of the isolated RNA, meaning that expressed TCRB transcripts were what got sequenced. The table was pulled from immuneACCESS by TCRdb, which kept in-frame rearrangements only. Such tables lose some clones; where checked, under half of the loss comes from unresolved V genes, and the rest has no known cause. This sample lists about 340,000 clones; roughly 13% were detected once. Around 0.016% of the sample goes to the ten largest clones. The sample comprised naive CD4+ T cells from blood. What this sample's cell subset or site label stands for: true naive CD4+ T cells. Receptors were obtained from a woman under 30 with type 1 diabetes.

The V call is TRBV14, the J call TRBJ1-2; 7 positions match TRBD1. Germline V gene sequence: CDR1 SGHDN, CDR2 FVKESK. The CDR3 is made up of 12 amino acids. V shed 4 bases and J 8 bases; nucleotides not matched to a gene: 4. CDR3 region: CASSLRQGGYTF. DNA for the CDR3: TGTGCCAGCAGCCTCCGACAGGGAGGCTACACCTTC.

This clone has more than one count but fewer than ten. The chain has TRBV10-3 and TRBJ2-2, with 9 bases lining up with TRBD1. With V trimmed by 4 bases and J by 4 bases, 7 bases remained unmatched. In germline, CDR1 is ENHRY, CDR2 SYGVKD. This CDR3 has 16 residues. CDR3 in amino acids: CAISAGTGKATGELFF. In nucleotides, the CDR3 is TGTGCCATCAGTGCTGGGACAGGGAAGGCCACCGGGGAGCTGTTTTTT.

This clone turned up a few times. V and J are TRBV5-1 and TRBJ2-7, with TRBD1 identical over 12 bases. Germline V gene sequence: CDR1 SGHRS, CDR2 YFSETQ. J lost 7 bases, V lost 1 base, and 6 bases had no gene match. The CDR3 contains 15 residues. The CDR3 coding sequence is TGCGCCAGCAGCTTGATGGGACAGGGGGCGACGGAGCAGTACTTC. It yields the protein CASSLMGQGATEQYF.

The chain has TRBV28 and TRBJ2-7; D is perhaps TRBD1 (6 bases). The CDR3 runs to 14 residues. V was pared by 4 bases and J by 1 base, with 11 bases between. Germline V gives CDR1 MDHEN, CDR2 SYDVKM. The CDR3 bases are TGTGCCAGCAGTTCCTCGACAGGTTCCTACGAGCAGTACTTC. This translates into CASSSSTGSYEQYF.

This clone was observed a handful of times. CDR3 in DNA: TGCAGCGTTGAAGATGGGACAGGCCGCGGAGGTAGGGGCTACACCTTC. Its protein is CSVEDGTGRGGRGYTF. The rearrangement links TRBV29-1 to TRBJ1-2, with 8 bases fitting TRBD1. The CDR3 is made up of 16 amino acids. From germline, CDR1 is SQVTM and CDR2 ANQGSEA. J lost 8 bases, V lost 0 bases, and 14 bases had no gene match. Drawing the rest from reference TRBV29-1 and TRBJ1-2, the complete variable domain is SAVISQKPSRDICQRGTSLTIQCQVDSQVTMMFWYRQQPGQSLTLIATANQGSEATYESGFVIDKFPISRPNLTFSTLTVSNMSPEDSSIYLCSVEDGTGRGGRGYTFGSGTRLTVV.

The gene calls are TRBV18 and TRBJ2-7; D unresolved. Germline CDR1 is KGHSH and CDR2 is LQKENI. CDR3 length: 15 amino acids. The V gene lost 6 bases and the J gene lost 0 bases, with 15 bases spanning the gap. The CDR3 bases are TGTGCCAGCTCGCCTAGGTACTCTAGCTCCTACGAGCAGTACTTC. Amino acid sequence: CASSPRYSSSYEQYF.

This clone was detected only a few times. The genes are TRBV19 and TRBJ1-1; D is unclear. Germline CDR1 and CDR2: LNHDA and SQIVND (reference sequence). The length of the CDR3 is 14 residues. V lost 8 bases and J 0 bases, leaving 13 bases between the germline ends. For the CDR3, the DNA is TGTGCCAGTGGTTCACAGTTAATGAACACTGAAGCTTTCTTT. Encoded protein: CASGSQLMNTEAFF.

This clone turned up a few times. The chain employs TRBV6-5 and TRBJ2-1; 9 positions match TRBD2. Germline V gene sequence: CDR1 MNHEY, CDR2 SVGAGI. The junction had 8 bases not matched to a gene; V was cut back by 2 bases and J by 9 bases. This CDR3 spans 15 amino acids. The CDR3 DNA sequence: TGTGCCAGCAGTTACGGGGGACTAGCCGGCGGTGAGCAGTTCTTC. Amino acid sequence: CASSYGGLAGGEQFF.

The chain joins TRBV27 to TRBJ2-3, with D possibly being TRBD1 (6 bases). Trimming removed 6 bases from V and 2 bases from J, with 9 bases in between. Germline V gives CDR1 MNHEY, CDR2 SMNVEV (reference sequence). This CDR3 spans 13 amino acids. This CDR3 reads CASRDRDTDTQYF. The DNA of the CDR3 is TGTGCCAGCAGGGACAGAGACACAGATACGCAGTATTTT.

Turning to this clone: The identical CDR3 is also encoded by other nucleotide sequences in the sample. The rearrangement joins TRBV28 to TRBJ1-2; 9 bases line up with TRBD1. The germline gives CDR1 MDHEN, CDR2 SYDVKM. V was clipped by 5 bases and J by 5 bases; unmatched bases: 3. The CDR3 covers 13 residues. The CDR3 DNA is TGTGCCAGCAGTCTGGGGACAGGGTATGGCTACACCTTC. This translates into CASSLGTGYGYTF.

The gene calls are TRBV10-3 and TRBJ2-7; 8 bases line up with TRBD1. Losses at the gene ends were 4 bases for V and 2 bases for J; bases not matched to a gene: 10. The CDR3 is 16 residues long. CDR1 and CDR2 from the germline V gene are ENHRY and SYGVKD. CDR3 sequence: CAISGRDRKTTYEQYV. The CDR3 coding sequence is TGTGCCATCAGTGGGAGGGACAGGAAAACTACCTACGAGCAGTACGTC.

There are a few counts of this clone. CDR3 coding DNA: TGTGCCAGCAGCTTAGAGAGAAAAGCATCCCAAGAGACCCAGTACTTC. This encodes CASSLERKASQETQYF. The rearrangement links TRBV7-9 to TRBJ2-5, with D unresolved. V gave up 1 base and J gave up 1 base, with 13 bases separating them. The CDR3 is made up of 16 amino acids. Per germline, CDR1 SEHNR and CDR2 FQNEAQ (reference sequence).

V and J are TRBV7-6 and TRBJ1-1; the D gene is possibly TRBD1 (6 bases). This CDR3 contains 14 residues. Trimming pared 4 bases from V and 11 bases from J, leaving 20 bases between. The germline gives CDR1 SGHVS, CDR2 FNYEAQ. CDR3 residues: CASSSEDGRTGAFF. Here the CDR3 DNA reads TGTGCCAGCAGCTCAGAGGACGGACGCACAGGGGCTTTCTTT.

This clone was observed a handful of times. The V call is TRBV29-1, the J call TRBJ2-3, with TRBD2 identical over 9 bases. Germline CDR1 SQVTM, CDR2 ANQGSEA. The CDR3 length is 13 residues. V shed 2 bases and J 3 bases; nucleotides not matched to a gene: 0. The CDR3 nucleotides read TGCAGCGTTGAACTAGCGGGGACAGATACGCAGTATTTT. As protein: CSVELAGTDTQYF.

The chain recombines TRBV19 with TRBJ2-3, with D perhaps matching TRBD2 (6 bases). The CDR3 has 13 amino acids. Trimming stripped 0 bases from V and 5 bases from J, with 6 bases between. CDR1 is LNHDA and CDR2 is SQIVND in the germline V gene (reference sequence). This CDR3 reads CASSIEAGDTQYF. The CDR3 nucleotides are TGTGCCAGTAGTATAGAAGCGGGAGATACGCAGTATTTT.

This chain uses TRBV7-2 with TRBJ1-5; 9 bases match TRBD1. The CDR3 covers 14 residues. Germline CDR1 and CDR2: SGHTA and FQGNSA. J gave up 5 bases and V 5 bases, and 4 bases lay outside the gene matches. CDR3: CASSPRTGDQPQHF. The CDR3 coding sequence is TGTGCCAGCAGCCCCCGGACAGGGGATCAGCCCCAGCATTTT. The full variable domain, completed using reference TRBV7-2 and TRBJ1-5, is GAGVSQSPSNKVTEKGKDVELRCDPISGHTALYWYRQSLGQGLEFLIYFQGNSAPDKSGLPSDRFSAERTGGSVSTLTIQRTQQEDSAVYLCASSPRTGDQPQHFGDGTRLSIL.

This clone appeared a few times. The CDR3 loop is CASSILKGGSDEQFF. CDR3 coding DNA: TGTGCCAGCAGCATCCTTAAGGGCGGGAGTGATGAGCAGTTCTTC. The chain uses TRBV7-9 and TRBJ2-1, with 7 bases lining up with TRBD2. V trimming: 5 bases; J trimming: 8 bases; junction bases outside the gene matches: 12. Per germline, CDR1 SEHNR and CDR2 FQNEAQ (reference sequence). CDR3 length: 15 residues.

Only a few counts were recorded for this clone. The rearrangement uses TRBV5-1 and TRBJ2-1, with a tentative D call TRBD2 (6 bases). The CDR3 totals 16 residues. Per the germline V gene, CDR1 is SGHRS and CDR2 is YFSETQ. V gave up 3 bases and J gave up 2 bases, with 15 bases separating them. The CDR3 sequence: CASSSSAGLAYNEQFF. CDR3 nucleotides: TGCGCCAGCAGCTCCTCAGCGGGCCTCGCCTACAATGAGCAGTTCTTC.

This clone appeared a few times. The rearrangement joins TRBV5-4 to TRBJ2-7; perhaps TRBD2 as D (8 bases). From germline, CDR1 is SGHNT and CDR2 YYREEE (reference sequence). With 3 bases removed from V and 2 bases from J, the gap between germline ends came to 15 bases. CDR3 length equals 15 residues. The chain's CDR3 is CASSSAGDRTYEQYF. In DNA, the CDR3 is TGTGCCAGCAGCTCAGCGGGGGACAGAACCTACGAGCAGTACTTC.

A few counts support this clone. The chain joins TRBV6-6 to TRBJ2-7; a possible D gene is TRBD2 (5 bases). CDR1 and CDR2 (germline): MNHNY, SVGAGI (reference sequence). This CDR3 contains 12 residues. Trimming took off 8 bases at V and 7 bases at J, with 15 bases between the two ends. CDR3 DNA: TGTGCCAGCTCCGCGCCCAGACTAGAGCAGTACGTC. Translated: CASSAPRLEQYV.